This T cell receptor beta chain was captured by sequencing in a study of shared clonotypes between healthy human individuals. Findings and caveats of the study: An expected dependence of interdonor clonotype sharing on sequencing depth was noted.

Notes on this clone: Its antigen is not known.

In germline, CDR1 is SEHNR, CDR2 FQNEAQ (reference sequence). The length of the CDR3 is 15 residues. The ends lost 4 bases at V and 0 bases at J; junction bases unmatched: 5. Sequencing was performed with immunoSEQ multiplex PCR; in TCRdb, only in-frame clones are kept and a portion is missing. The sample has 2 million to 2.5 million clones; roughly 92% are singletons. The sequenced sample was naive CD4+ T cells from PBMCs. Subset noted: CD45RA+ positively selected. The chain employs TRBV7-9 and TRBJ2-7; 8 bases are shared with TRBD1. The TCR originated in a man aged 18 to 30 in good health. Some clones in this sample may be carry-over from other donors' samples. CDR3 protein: CASSWRQGPSYEQYF. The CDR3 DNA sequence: TGTGCCAGCAGCTGGAGACAGGGGCCCTCCTACGAGCAGTACTTC.